Reported below is one T cell receptor (beta chain). The antigen remains unidentified. TCRdb processed the reads anew with MiXCR; each CDR3 protein has one entry. The data show about 280,000 distinct CDR3 sequences, with 22% seen just once and roughly 20% held by the top ten. This record belongs to a study of T cell repertoires in cytomegalovirus infection. Looking at the study overall: CMV infection together with matching HLA type was indicated by public TCR beta signatures.

V gave up 6 bases and J gave up 7 bases, with 16 bases separating them. The CDR3 is 13 amino acids. Sequencing used cultured PBMCs, obtained from culture after CMV antigen stimulation. The chain recombines TRBV12-3 or TRBV12-4 with TRBJ2-7, with a possible D match to TRBD2 (6 bases). This sequence originates from a human donor in good health (CMV status not recorded). Some clones in this sample may be carry-over from other donors' samples. The CDR3 is CASSQGLHREQYF. CDR3 coding DNA: TGTGCCAGCAGCCAGGGACTTCACCGGGAGCAGTACTTC.